A selection of T cell receptor beta chains follows, all from one sample in a study of PD-L1 blockade in urothelial cancer. Here immunoSEQ multiplex PCR was the method, and the copy in TCRdb shows in-frame clones only, minus some. This sample has approximately 88,000 clones, with 84% found just once. The source was PBMCs, collected around atezolizumab (anti-PD-L1) treatment. The receptors derive from a man aged 60-69 years with urothelial cancer. Each CDR3 is given with its conserved first and last residue.

j_call cdr3_length v_call cdr3_aa
TRBJ2-7 15 TRBV7-9 CASSLRTGGVSEQYF
TRBJ2-1 16 TRBV7-9 CASSLEGGTGGNEQFF
TRBJ1-1 16 TRBV4-1 CASSLGDTGGDTEAFF
TRBJ2-2 13 TRBV10-3 CASSQGATGELFF
TRBJ2-1 17 TRBV7-2 CASSFWLAGSSYNEQFF
TRBJ2-7 14 TRBV7-6 CASSSQDGDYEQYF
TRBJ1-2 14 TRBV10-2 CASSLGQLSYGYTF
TRBJ2-2 14 TRBV19 CASSGRVNTGELFF
TRBJ2-2 15 TRBV5-1 CASSPGQGDTGELFF
TRBJ2-5 16 TRBV6-5 CASSSASGGRRETQYF
TRBJ1-5 12 TRBV30 CAWSAGDLPQHF
TRBJ2-3 15 TRBV5-1 CASSRGLAGEDTQYF
TRBJ2-7 15 TRBV7-9 CASSRSLGQGYEQYF
TRBJ1-4 16 TRBV25-1 CASSESNSRRGEKLFF
TRBJ2-7 14 TRBV5-1 CASSLSLASYEQYF
TRBJ1-1 13 TRBV4-1 CATGTGPNTEAFF
TRBJ1-1 13 TRBV7-9 CASSLTSGRGAFF
TRBJ2-2 15 TRBV15 CATSSGTGNTGELFF
TRBJ2-1 15 TRBV7-2 CASSLSGNSYNEQFF
TRBJ2-3 15 TRBV7-8 CASSLDRGQEGTQYF
TRBJ2-7 13 TRBV6-5 CASTRGVAYEQYF
TRBJ1-5 13 TRBV30 CAWSLPGWKPQHF
TRBJ2-1 15 TRBV5-1 CASSLGSSFYNEQFF
TRBJ2-2 14 TRBV7-9 CASSRTGLSGELFF
TRBJ1-1 14 TRBV6-6 CASSATGFEAEAFF
TRBJ2-7 15 TRBV6-5 CASQAASASRDEQYF
TRBJ1-5 14 TRBV7-9 CASSRESSNQPQHF
TRBJ2-7 14 TRBV10-1 CASSEQPEGYEQYF
TRBJ2-3 15 TRBV25-1 CASSEYSGGTDTQYF
TRBJ2-5 13 TRBV7-9 CASSLGTIETQYF
TRBJ1-2 16 TRBV5-8 CASSSQTGGPLYGYTF
TRBJ1-4 18 TRBV19 CASKGRRGTSPTNEKLFF
TRBJ1-2 15 TRBV2 CASRETGTGSAGYTF
TRBJ2-1 15 TRBV15 CATSSRSGGSDEQFF
TRBJ2-1 16 TRBV6-5 CASSYRSRTGENEQFF
TRBJ2-2 14 TRBV27 CASSLESDTGELFF
TRBJ1-1 13 TRBV30 CAWRQGGWTEAFF
TRBJ1-2 13 TRBV30 CACETDRAYGYTF
TRBJ2-7 13 TRBV6-5 CASGRDRGSEQYF
TRBJ2-7 16 TRBV6-6 CASSYSFSGRIYEQYF
TRBJ1-1 13 TRBV19 CASEGARGTEAFF
TRBJ2-5 16 TRBV10-3 CAISEGAGVVRETQYF
TRBJ1-6 16 TRBV27 CASSFWGRSYNSPLHF
TRBJ1-2 14 TRBV5-4 CASRLGAEFYGYTF
TRBJ1-1 13 TRBV30 CAWSVRRDTEAFF
TRBJ2-3 16 TRBV19 CASSPTAGATTDTQYF
TRBJ1-5 15 TRBV6-5 CASSPTGTLNQPQHF